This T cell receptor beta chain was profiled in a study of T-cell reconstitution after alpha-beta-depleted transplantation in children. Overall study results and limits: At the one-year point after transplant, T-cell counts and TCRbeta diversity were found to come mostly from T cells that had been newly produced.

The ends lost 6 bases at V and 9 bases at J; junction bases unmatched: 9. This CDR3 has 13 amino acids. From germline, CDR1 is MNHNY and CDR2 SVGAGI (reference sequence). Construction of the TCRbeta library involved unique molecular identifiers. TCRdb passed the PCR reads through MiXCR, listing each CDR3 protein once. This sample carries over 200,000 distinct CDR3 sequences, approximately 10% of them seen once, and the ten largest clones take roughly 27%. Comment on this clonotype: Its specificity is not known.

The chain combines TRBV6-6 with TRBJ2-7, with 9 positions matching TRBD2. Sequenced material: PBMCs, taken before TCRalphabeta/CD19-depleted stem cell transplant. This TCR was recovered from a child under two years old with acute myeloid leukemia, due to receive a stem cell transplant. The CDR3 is CASRGGRAGVQYF. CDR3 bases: TGTGCCAGCAGGGGCGGGAGGGCCGGGGTGCAGTACTTC.